Listed below are T cell receptor beta chains from one sample, sequenced in a study of response to subunit inactivated influenza vaccine. MiXCR was run by TCRdb on the RT-PCR reads, yielding one entry per CDR3 protein. The sample comprises about 500,000 distinct CDR3 sequences, 16% of which are singletons, and 2.5% to 3.5% rests with the top ten. Source: CD4+ T cells sorted from PBMCs, taken less than 30 months after vaccination. All receptors come from a man aged 50 to 69 who received an inactivated influenza vaccine. Each CDR3 is given with its conserved first and last residue. The D gene is left open where the match is weak. Size tells how often a clone was seen (once, few, many) or the class of an expanded clone, and some rows leave it out.

>TRBV9|NA|TRBJ2-1|NA
TGTGCCAGCAGCGTAGGGGGGCTTAACAATGAGCAGTTCTTC
CASSVGGLNNEQFF
>TRBV28|few|TRBJ2-1|TRBD1
TGTGCCAGTTTCGAGGGGGCAGGGCTGCCCAATGAGCAGTTCTTC
CASFEGAGLPNEQFF
>TRBV20-1|NA|TRBJ1-6|NA
TGCAGTGCCATTAGGGCGGTCGATAATTCACCCCTCCACTTT
CSAIRAVDNSPLHF
>TRBV11-2|NA|TRBJ2-1|NA
TGTGCCAGCAGCTTAGTGGGCCGTCTATCCTACAATGAGCAGTTCTTC
CASSLVGRLSYNEQFF
>TRBV12-3/TRBV12-4|NA|TRBJ1-2|NA
TGTGCCAGCAGTTTAAGGTCTGGAGTGTCTAACTATGGCTACACCTTC
CASSLRSGVSNYGYTF
>TRBV4-3|few|TRBJ2-1|TRBD1
TGCGCCGACAGGGGTAATGAGCAGTTCTTC
CADRGNEQFF
>TRBV20-1|NA|TRBJ2-5|NA
TGCAGTGCTAGTAGGGGGTATGAAGAGACCCAGTACTTC
CSASRGYEETQYF
>TRBV12-3/TRBV12-4|few|TRBJ2-2|NA
TGTGCCAGCAGTCGGGTCACCGGGGAGCTGTTTTTT
CASSRVTGELFF
>TRBV12-3/TRBV12-4|few|TRBJ1-2|NA
TGTGCCAGCAGCAACGCCGCCTCTTATGGCTACACCTTC
CASSNAASYGYTF
>TRBV12-3/TRBV12-4|NA|TRBJ2-7|TRBD1
TGTGCCAGCAGTGCGAGACAGGGGATGGGGTACGAGCAGTACTTC
CASSARQGMGYEQYF
>TRBV27|NA|TRBJ2-7|NA
TGTGCCAGCAGTTCCGAACAGGGGGGGCCCCCCTACGAGCAGTACTTC
CASSSEQGGPPYEQYF
>TRBV5-1|NA|TRBJ2-7|NA
TGCGCCAGCATGGATTCCGGGAAATTGGGCGAGCAGTACTTC
CASMDSGKLGEQYF
>TRBV2|NA|TRBJ2-2|NA
TGTGCCAGCAGTGTTAAGGCAACGAACACCGGGGAGCTGTTTTTT
CASSVKATNTGELFF
>TRBV2|NA|TRBJ2-1|NA
TGTGCCAGCAGTGAGACTAGTCGCGAGCAGTTCTTC
CASSETSREQFF
>TRBV5-1|NA|TRBJ2-5|TRBD1
TGCGCCAGCAGCTTGATCGGCAGGGGGAAAGAGACCCAGTACTTC
CASSLIGRGKETQYF
>TRBV4-3|few|TRBJ2-5|NA
TGCGCCAGCAGCCAAGATATAGGGGAGGAGACCCAGTACTTC
CASSQDIGEETQYF
>TRBV5-1|NA|TRBJ2-1|TRBD2
TGCGCCAGCAGCTTGGTTACTAGCGGAGCTTACAATGAGCAGTTCTTC
CASSLVTSGAYNEQFF
>TRBV7-2|few|TRBJ2-1|NA
TGTGCCAGCAGCTCAGGGCGGGCGCTTGGAGAGTTCTTC
CASSSGRALGEFF
>TRBV3-1|NA|TRBJ1-6|TRBD1
TGTGCCAGCAGACGGAACAGGGGGCAGAATTCACCCCTCCACTTT
CASRRNRGQNSPLHF
>TRBV7-8|few|TRBJ1-4|TRBD1
TGTGCCAGCAGCCGGGGACAGGATAATGAAAAACTGTTTTTT
CASSRGQDNEKLFF
>TRBV7-2|NA|TRBJ2-7|NA
TGTGCCAGCAGCCCTCGCGACAAGCTCTCCTACGAGCAGTACTTC
CASSPRDKLSYEQYF
>TRBV3-1|NA|TRBJ2-5|NA
TGTGCCAGCAGCCAAGGGGGGTCGGGACAAGAGACCCAGTACTTC
CASSQGGSGQETQYF
>TRBV10-3|many|TRBJ2-7|NA
TGTGCCATCAGTTTTAGTGGGGACGAGCAGTACTTC
CAISFSGDEQYF
>TRBV25-1|few|TRBJ2-1|TRBD1
TGTGCCAGCAGTCCTCCGACAGGGGCCCCTGACTACAATGAGCAGTTCTTC
CASSPPTGAPDYNEQFF
>TRBV7-2|many|TRBJ2-3|NA
TGTGCCAGCAGCTTAGTTGTAACAGATACGCAGTATTTT
CASSLVVTDTQYF
>TRBV25-1|few|TRBJ1-5|TRBD1
TGTGCCAGCAGTCAGACAGGGCAAAATCAGCCCCAGCATTTT
CASSQTGQNQPQHF
>TRBV3-1|many|TRBJ1-4|TRBD1
TGTGCCAGCAGCCGCCGGGACAGTATCAATGAAAAACTGTTTTTT
CASSRRDSINEKLFF
>TRBV20-1|NA|TRBJ2-1|NA
TGCAGTGCCCCACCCCCTAGCGTTGAGCAGTTCTTC
CSAPPPSVEQFF
>TRBV5-6|NA|TRBJ1-5|NA
TGTGCCAGCAGCCTAAGACCGGAGTACAATCAGCCCCAGCATTTT
CASSLRPEYNQPQHF
>TRBV5-5|few|TRBJ1-2|TRBD1
TGTGCCAGCAGTGTAGGGGGCGCCCACTATGGCTACACCTTC
CASSVGGAHYGYTF
>TRBV20-1|few|TRBJ1-4|TRBD1
TGCAGTGCGTCCAGGGGGGATGAAAAACTGTTTTTT
CSASRGDEKLFF
>TRBV20-1|many|TRBJ1-6|TRBD1
TGCAGTGCTAGAGATCAGGGGGGCCGGGGTTCACCCCTCCACTTT
CSARDQGGRGSPLHF
>TRBV30|NA|TRBJ2-3|NA
TGTGCCTGGAGTCGTCGAGGAGATACGCAGTATTTT
CAWSRRGDTQYF
>TRBV2|NA|TRBJ2-2|NA
TGTGCCAGCAGTGTCTGGGGGCAAGGGACCGGGGAGCTGTTTTTT
CASSVWGQGTGELFF
>TRBV6-5|many|TRBJ2-3|NA
TGTGCCAGCAGTTACCCTGGTATGGGAGATACGCAGTATTTT
CASSYPGMGDTQYF
>TRBV4-3|few|TRBJ2-1|TRBD2
TGCGCCAGCAGCCAGGAGCATGGACTAGCGGGAAACAATGAGCAGTTCTTC
CASSQEHGLAGNNEQFF
>TRBV5-5|few|TRBJ1-6|TRBD1
TGTGCCAGCAGCGCGATAGGACAGGATAATTCACCCCTCCACTTT
CASSAIGQDNSPLHF
>TRBV12-3/TRBV12-4|many|TRBJ1-4|NA
TGTGCCAGCAGCAGAATAGGGGGTTCTAACGAAAAACTGTTTTTT
CASSRIGGSNEKLFF
>TRBV19|NA|TRBJ2-2|NA
TGTGCCAGTAGACGTTGGGACACAAACACCGGGGAGCTGTTTTTT
CASRRWDTNTGELFF
>TRBV7-2|many|TRBJ2-3|TRBD2
TGTGCCAGCAACCCTAGCGGGAGCGCAGATACGCAGTATTTT
CASNPSGSADTQYF
>TRBV4-2|few|TRBJ2-7|NA
TGTGCCAGCAGCCAAGGGGTAGACTACGAGCAGTACTTC
CASSQGVDYEQYF
>TRBV12-3/TRBV12-4|NA|TRBJ2-7|NA
TGTGCCAGCAGTTCCCCGCCTGGGGAGCAGTACTTC
CASSSPPGEQYF
>TRBV28|many|TRBJ2-2|NA
TGTGCCAGCAGTTTTCTTCAACCCCGGGACGGCCAGGACACCGGGGAGCTGTTTTTT
CASSFLQPRDGQDTGELFF
>TRBV7-2|NA|TRBJ1-1|TRBD1
TGTGCCAGCAGCTCACAGAAAGGACAGGGGATGGCTTTCTTT
CASSSQKGQGMAFF